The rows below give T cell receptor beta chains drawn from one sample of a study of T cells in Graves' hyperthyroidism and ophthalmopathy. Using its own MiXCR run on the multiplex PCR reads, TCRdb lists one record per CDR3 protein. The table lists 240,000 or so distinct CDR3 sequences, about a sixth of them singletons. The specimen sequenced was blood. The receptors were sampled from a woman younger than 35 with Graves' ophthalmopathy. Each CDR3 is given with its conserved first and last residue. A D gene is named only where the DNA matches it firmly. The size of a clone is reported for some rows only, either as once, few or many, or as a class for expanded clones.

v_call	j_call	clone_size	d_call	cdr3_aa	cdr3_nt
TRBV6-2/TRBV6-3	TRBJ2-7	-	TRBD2	CASLTSGIPHEQYF	TGTGCCAGCTTAACTAGCGGGATTCCCCACGAGCAGTACTTC
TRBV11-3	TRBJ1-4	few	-	CASSPPSGVDEKLFF	TGTGCCAGCAGCCCCCCTTCGGGGGTAGATGAAAAACTGTTTTTT
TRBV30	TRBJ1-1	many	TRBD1	CAWSGRSGTELRETEAFF	TGTGCCTGGAGTGGACGATCCGGGACAGAACTGAGGGAGACTGAAGCTTTCTTT
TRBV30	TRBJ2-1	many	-	CAWSLGDNEQFF	TGTGCCTGGAGTCTCGGGGACAATGAGCAGTTCTTC
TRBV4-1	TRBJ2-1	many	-	CASSHPTGPPGHEQFF	TGCGCCAGCAGCCACCCAACGGGACCCCCGGGGCATGAGCAGTTCTTC
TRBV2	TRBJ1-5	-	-	CASSQDSQVAQHF	TGTGCCAGCAGCCAAGATTCTCAAGTAGCCCAGCATTTT
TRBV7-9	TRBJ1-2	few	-	CASSLWDENYGYTF	TGTGCCAGCAGCCTATGGGATGAAAACTATGGCTACACCTTC
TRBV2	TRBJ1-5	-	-	CASSPFSAGANQPQHF	TGTGCCAGCAGCCCGTTCTCAGCCGGGGCCAATCAGCCCCAGCATTTT
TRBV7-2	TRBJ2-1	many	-	CASSFWLGAYNEQFF	TGTGCCAGCAGCTTCTGGCTAGGTGCCTACAATGAGCAGTTCTTC
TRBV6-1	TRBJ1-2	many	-	CASSELGLIGYTF	TGTGCCAGCAGTGAACTGGGTCTAATCGGCTACACCTTC
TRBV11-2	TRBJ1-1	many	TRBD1	CASSLDQGAKEAFF	TGTGCCAGCAGCTTAGATCAGGGGGCTAAGGAAGCTTTCTTT
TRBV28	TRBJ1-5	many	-	CASNIRGWDNQPQHF	TGTGCCAGCAACATCCGGGGCTGGGACAATCAGCCCCAGCATTTT
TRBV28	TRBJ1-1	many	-	CASSRRDLTMNTEAFF	TGTGCCAGCAGCCGACGGGACCTGACTATGAACACTGAAGCTTTCTTT
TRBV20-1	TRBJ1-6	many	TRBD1	CSASRDSNSPLHF	TGCAGTGCTAGCCGGGACAGCAATTCACCCCTCCACTTT
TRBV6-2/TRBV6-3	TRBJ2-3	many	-	CASSYSLHSGRAYTDTQYF	TGTGCCAGCAGTTACTCCCTCCATAGCGGAAGAGCGTACACAGATACGCAGTATTTT
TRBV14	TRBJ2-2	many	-	CASSQDRHTGELFF	TGTGCCAGCAGCCAAGACCGACACACCGGGGAGCTGTTTTTT
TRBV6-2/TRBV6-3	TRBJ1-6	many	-	CASSRSDSPLHF	TGTGCCAGCAGTCGGTCCGATTCACCCCTCCACTTT
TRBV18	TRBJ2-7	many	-	CASSPLTGGDNEQYF	TGTGCCAGCTCACCACTGACAGGCGGTGACAACGAGCAGTACTTC
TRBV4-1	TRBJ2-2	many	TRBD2	CASSHLTSGIPPSGELFF	TGCGCCAGCAGCCACCTGACTAGCGGGATCCCCCCCTCCGGGGAGCTGTTTTTT
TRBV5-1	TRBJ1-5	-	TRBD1	CASSLGTGQSNQPQHF	TGTGCCAGCAGCCTGGGGACAGGGCAAAGCAATCAGCCCCAGCATTTT
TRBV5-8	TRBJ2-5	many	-	CASSLSLETQYF	TGTGCCAGCAGCTTATCATTGGAGACCCAGTACTTC
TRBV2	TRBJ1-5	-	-	CASVTDSNQPQHF	TGTGCCAGCGTGACAGATAGCAATCAGCCCCAGCATTTT
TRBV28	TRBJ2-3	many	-	CASSLQGGETDTQYF	TGTGCCAGCAGTTTACAGGGGGGAGAGACCGATACGCAGTATTTT
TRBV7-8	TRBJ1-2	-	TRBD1	CASSRDTGGGGYTF	TGTGCCAGCAGCCGGGATACAGGGGGAGGCGGCTACACCTTC
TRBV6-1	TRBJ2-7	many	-	CASSETSEQYF	TGTGCCAGCAGTGAAACCTCCGAGCAGTACTTC
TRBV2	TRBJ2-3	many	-	CASRQRTGTDTQYF	TGTGCCAGCAGACAGCGGACGGGTACAGATACGCAGTATTTT
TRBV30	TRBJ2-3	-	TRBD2	CAWSVAGGPAFRLATQYF	TGTGCCTGGAGTGTAGCGGGAGGGCCAGCTTTCCGTTTGGCTACGCAGTATTTT
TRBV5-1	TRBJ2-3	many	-	CASSLDSHTDTQYF	TGCGCCAGCAGCTTGGACAGTCACACAGATACGCAGTATTTT
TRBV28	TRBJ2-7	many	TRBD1	CASSSLPGQGPYEQYF	TGTGCCAGCAGCTCCCTTCCGGGACAGGGGCCCTACGAGCAGTACTTC
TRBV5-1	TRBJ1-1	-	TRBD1	CASSWGQGAMGAFF	TGCGCCAGCAGCTGGGGACAGGGGGCAATGGGAGCTTTCTTT
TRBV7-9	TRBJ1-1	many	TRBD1	CASSNVTGGAGGTEAFF	TGTGCCAGCAGCAACGTGACAGGGGGCGCGGGTGGCACTGAAGCTTTCTTT
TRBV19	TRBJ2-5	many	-	CASSRRQYQETQYF	TGTGCCAGTAGCCGCCGGCAGTACCAAGAGACCCAGTACTTC
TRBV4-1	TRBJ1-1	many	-	CASSQGSQLNTEAFF	TGCGCCAGCAGCCAAGGGTCGCAGTTGAACACTGAAGCTTTCTTT
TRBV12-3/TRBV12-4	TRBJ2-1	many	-	CASSSPASRDNEQFF	TGTGCCAGCAGTTCCCCGGCTAGCAGGGACAATGAGCAGTTCTTC
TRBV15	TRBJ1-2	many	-	CATSRGTPEHGYTF	TGTGCCACCAGCAGAGGGACACCGGAACATGGCTACACCTTC
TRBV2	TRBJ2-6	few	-	CASSSNHLSSGANVLTF	TGTGCCAGCAGCTCCAATCACCTTTCCTCTGGGGCCAACGTCCTGACTTTC
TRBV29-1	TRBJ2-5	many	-	CSVNVDAGETQYF	TGCAGCGTGAATGTTGACGCCGGGGAGACCCAGTACTTC
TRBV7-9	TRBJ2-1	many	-	CASSLGLSYNEQFF	TGTGCCAGCAGCTTAGGACTCTCCTACAATGAGCAGTTCTTC
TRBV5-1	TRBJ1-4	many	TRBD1	CASSQGGATNEKLFF	TGCGCCAGCAGCCAGGGGGGGGCGACTAATGAAAAACTGTTTTTT
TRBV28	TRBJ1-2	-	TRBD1	CASSSLGTGPNYGYTF	TGTGCCAGCAGTTCTCTCGGGACAGGGCCTAACTATGGCTACACCTTC
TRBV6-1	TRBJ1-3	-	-	CASSPEGTIYF	TGTGCCAGCAGTCCCGAGGGCACCATATATTTT
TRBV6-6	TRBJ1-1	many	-	CASSYRESEAFF	TGTGCCAGCAGTTACCGGGAGAGTGAAGCTTTCTTT
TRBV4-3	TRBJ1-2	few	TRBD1	CASSQVNAGGTGYTF	TGCGCCAGCAGCCAAGTGAATGCAGGGGGCACCGGCTACACCTTC
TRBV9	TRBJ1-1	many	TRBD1	CASSVVGGDPRRAFF	TGTGCCAGCAGCGTAGTAGGGGGCGATCCCCGAAGGGCTTTCTTT
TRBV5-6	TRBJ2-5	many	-	CASSPPPGLGFGETQYF	TGTGCCAGCAGCCCGCCGCCGGGACTCGGCTTCGGGGAGACCCAGTACTTC
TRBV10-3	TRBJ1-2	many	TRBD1	CAISESQGILYGYTF	TGTGCCATCAGTGAGTCACAGGGGATCCTCTATGGCTACACCTTC
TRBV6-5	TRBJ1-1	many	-	CASSYSSQGLAEAFF	TGTGCCAGCAGTTACTCTTCCCAGGGTTTGGCTGAAGCTTTCTTT
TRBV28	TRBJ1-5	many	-	CASRGGGGVQPQHF	TGTGCCAGCAGGGGGGGTGGAGGGGTCCAGCCCCAGCATTTT
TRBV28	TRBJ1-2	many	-	CASSLFGGLGYTF	TGTGCCAGCAGTTTATTTGGAGGACTTGGCTACACCTTC
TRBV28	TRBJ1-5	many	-	CASGPGRGNQPQHF	TGTGCCAGCGGCCCGGGACGAGGCAATCAGCCCCAGCATTTT
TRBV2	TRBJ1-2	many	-	CASTPDGGEWSGYTF	TGTGCCAGCACCCCAGACGGAGGGGAGTGGAGTGGCTACACCTTC